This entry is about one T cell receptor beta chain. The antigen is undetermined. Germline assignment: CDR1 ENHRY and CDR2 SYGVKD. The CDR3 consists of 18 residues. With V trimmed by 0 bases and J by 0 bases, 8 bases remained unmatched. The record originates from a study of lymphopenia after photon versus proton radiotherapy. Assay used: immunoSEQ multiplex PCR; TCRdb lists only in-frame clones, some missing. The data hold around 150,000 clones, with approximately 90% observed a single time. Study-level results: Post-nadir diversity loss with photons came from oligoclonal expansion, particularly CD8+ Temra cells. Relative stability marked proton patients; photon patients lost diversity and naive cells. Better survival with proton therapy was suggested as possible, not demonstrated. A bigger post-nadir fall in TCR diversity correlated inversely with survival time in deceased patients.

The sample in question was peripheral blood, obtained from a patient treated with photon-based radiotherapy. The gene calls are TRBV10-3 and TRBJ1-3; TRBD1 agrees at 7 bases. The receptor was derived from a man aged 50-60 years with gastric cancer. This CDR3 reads CAISESRDSYYSGNTIYF. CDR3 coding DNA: TGTGCCATCAGTGAGTCGCGGGACAGCTATTACTCTGGAAACACCATATATTTT.